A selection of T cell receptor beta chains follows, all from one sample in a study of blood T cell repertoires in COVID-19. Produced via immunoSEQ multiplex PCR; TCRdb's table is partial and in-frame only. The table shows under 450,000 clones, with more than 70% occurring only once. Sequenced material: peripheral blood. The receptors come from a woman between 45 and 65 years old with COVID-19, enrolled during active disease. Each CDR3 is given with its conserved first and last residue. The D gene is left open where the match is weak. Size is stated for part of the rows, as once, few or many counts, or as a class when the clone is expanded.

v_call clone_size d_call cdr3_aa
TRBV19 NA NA CASSIGQFGEQYF
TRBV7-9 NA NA CASSLQATGELFF
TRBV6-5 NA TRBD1 CASRMRGQSEAFF
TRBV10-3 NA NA CAISTKGDYGYTF
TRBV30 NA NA CAWISFPGIYNEQFF
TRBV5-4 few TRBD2 CASSPSTSGGFDEQFF
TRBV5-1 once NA CASSLAKTGSSYEQYF
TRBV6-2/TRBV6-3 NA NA CASSYSPTGNQGTF
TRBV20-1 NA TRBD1 CSASLQDRGLGGYTF
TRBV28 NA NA CASNRGQSPGNTIYF
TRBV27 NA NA CASGSNRVQPQHF
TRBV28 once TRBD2 CASSFFTSGVYEQYF
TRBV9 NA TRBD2 CASSVSGATDTQYF
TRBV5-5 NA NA CASSLGGGSNEKLFF
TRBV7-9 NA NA CASSGGGGPYEQYF
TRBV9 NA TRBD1 CASSVAGQGAFTEAFF
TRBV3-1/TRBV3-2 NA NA CASSQDRQGYGYTF
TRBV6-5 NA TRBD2 CASRGTGLAYNEQFF
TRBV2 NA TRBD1 CASSEGARDYGYTF
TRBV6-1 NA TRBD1 CASSEGQGVGDTQYF
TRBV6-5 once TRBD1 CASSSPGQGRLYGYTF
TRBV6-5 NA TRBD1 CASSYTGANFYGYTF
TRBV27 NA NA CASSPGGLGYGYTF
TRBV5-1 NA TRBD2 CASSAYPTSADYNEQFF
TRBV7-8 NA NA CASSLTGRVDEKLFF
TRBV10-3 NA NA CAISDIGRGRYGYTF
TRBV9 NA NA CASSTRGQGSYNEQFF
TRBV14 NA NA CASSIGFSYNSPLHF
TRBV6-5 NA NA CASSYSPAMNTEAFF
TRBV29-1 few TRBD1 CSGRQGYGDTIYF
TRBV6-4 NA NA CASSDEHRGRNEQFF
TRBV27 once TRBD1 CASSPRTGGADTQYF
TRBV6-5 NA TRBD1 CASSFGQAGYEQYF
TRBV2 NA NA CASSTGLPYEQYF
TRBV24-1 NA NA CATSDRDTQRSGEQYF
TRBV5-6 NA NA CASSQTGIVNYGYTF
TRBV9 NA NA CASSVWEMGTEAFF
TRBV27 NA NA CASSLWGDEQYF
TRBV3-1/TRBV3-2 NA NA CASSQDLRGGTEAFF
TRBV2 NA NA CASSPGATNEKLFF
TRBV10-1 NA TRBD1 CASSESRGLGSTDTQYF
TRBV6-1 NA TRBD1 CASSERGTGRPDEQFF
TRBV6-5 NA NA CASRSPGFNQPQHF
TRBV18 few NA CASSPPREGDTIYF
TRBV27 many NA CASSFSGIAGELFF
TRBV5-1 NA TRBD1 CASSPQGVASYNEQFF
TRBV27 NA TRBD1 CASSFDRGYQETQYF
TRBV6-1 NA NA CASSEVSLAGRGANYGYTF
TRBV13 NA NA CASSLGGGQGFTFF
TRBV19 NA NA CASSITGAGAKNIQYF
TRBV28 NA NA CASSERHYGYTF
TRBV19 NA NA CASSVTVLNEKLFF
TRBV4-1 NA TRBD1 CASSQVEGQGHEQYF
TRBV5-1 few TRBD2 CASSSTPSGGAGNEQFF
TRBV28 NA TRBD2 CASSLITAGGGLYAAQYF